The 21 T cell receptor beta chains below all came from one sample that was sequenced in a study of human T cells and chemical hapten exposure. TCRdb re-derived calls from the RACE reads in MiXCR, one entry per CDR3 protein. The sample yields 370,000 or so distinct CDR3 sequences, roughly 5% seen once. Indicated time point: patch test 1, 2 weeks after DPC sensitization. This sample's treatment: therapeutic diphenylcyclopropenone sensitization with weekly scalp DPC. Specimen: whole blood, collected in connection with sensitization to the hapten diphenylcyclopropenone (DPC). These receptors originate from a woman in her forties or fifties with alopecia areata. Some clones in this sample may be carry-over from other donors' samples.

This clonotype appeared many times. The V gene is TRBV29-1, the J gene TRBJ2-7; TRBD2 might be the D (6 bases). This CDR3 region has 13 residues. Trimming took off 7 bases at V and 2 bases at J, with 15 bases between the two ends. Germline V gene data show CDR1 as SQVTM and CDR2 as ANQGSEA. CDR3 sequence: CSAHGSRAYEQYF. The CDR3 nucleotides read TGCAGCGCTCACGGGAGTAGGGCCTACGAGCAGTACTTC.

The chain joins TRBV28 to TRBJ2-7; 9 positions match TRBD2. Germline CDR1 is MDHEN and CDR2 is SYDVKM. The CDR3 loop spans 15 amino acids. The ends lost 5 bases at V and 4 bases at J; junction bases unmatched: 9. The CDR3 spells CASSRTGTSIYEQYF. In nucleotides, the CDR3 is TGTGCCAGCAGTCGGACCGGGACTAGCATTTACGAGCAGTACTTC.

J is TRBJ1-1 and V is TRBV9; 11 bases map to TRBD1. With 3 bases clipped from V and 6 bases from J, the junction kept 7 bases outside the gene matches. The CDR3 sequence is 15 residues long. CDR1 is SGDLS, CDR2 YYNGEE, per germline. The CDR3 DNA reads TGTGCCAGCAGCGCCGGGACAGGGGGGGCCTCTGAAGCTTTCTTT. Protein product: CASSAGTGGASEAFF. The full variable domain, its missing parts supplied by reference TRBV9 and TRBJ1-1, is DSGVTQTPKHLITATGQRVTLRCSPRSGDLSVYWYQQSLDQGLQFLIQYYNGEERAKGNILERFSAQQFPDLHSELNLSSLELGDSALYFCASSAGTGGASEAFFGQGTRLTVV.

The V call is TRBV6-5, the J call TRBJ2-5; the D is unclear. The CDR3 covers 14 residues. V was clipped by 4 bases and J by 4 bases, with 13 bases between them. CDR1 MNHEY and CDR2 SVGAGI come from the germline V gene. CDR3 protein: CASSSRLGRETQYF. The DNA for the CDR3 is TGTGCCAGCAGTTCGCGTTTAGGACGAGAGACCCAGTACTTC.

This chain connects TRBV6-5 to TRBJ2-3; no clear D gene. The ends were cut back, 1 base at V and 3 bases at J, with 5 bases in the middle. Germline V lookup: CDR1 MNHEY, CDR2 SVGAGI. The CDR3 runs 13 residues. The DNA for the CDR3 is TGTGCCAGCAGTTACTTCGGGACAGATACGCAGTATTTT. Protein: CASSYFGTDTQYF.

There are a few counts of this clonotype. The chain carries TRBV27 and TRBJ1-2, with D possibly matching TRBD1 (5 bases). Germline CDR1 reads MNHEY; CDR2 reads SMNVEV (reference sequence). The CDR3 extends over 15 amino acids. The ends were cut back, 5 bases at V and 2 bases at J, with 15 bases in the middle. CDR3 sequence: CASSPPPGMNYGYTF. CDR3 DNA sequence: TGTGCCAGCAGTCCCCCCCCAGGGATGAACTATGGCTACACCTTC.

This clonotype was counted only a few times. The V gene is TRBV28, the J gene TRBJ2-4; 10 bases fit TRBD1. V trimming: 8 bases; J trimming: 6 bases; junction bases outside the gene matches: 7. Germline CDR1 and CDR2: MDHEN and SYDVKM. The CDR3 contains 14 residues. As DNA, the CDR3 is TGTGCCAGCCGGACAGGGGGGCCGGGAAACATTCAGTACTTC. It encodes CASRTGGPGNIQYF.

This clonotype has ten or more counts. This chain links TRBV28 with TRBJ1-2; possibly TRBD1 for D (5 bases). CDR1 is MDHEN, CDR2 SYDVKM, per germline. The CDR3 sequence is 13 residues long. V was shortened by 10 bases and J by 2 bases, with 14 bases between the two germline ends. CDR3 residues: CATPGGLNYGYTF. The CDR3 DNA reads as TGTGCCACCCCCGGGGGGTTGAACTATGGCTACACCTTC.

This clonotype was observed many times. J is TRBJ2-7 and V is TRBV6-6, with TRBD1 matching 12 bases. This CDR3 region has 16 residues. J was trimmed by 7 bases and V by 0 bases; bases with no gene match: 7. Germline CDR1 is MNHNY and CDR2 is SVGAGI (reference sequence). The CDR3: CASSYSKGQGAGEQYF. CDR3 coding DNA: TGTGCCAGCAGTTACTCGAAGGGACAGGGGGCGGGTGAGCAGTACTTC.

This clonotype came up many times. The chain employs TRBV18 and TRBJ2-7, with a possible D match to TRBD1 (5 bases). CDR3 length: 16 residues. V dropped 3 bases and J dropped 1 base, with 16 bases sitting between them. The V gene's germline CDR1 is KGHSH and CDR2 LQKENI. CDR3 protein: CASSPSAGILSYEQYF. The CDR3 DNA is TGTGCCAGCTCACCGTCTGCAGGGATACTATCCTACGAGCAGTACTTC.

This clonotype has ten or more counts. This chain connects TRBV27 to TRBJ1-2; D unresolved. With 3 bases removed from V and 7 bases from J, the gap between germline ends came to 15 bases. CDR3 size: 14 residues. The germline gives CDR1 MNHEY, CDR2 SMNVEV (reference sequence). The CDR3 reads CASSFKAQMGGYTF. The CDR3, as DNA: TGTGCCAGCAGTTTTAAGGCTCAGATGGGTGGCTACACCTTC.

About this clonotype itself: A much more abundant neighbour one base away suggests this may be a read error. The gene calls are TRBV7-2 and TRBJ1-1; TRBD1 might be the D (6 bases). CDR1 and CDR2 (germline): SGHTA, FQGNSA. The CDR3 is 16 residues long. V was pared by 5 bases and J by 5 bases, with 21 bases between. The CDR3 loop is CASSARTGIGGTEAFF. The CDR3 DNA sequence: TGTGCCAGCAGCGCTAGGACCGGGATAGGGGGAACTGAAGCTTTCTTT.

This clonotype was picked up many times. The J gene is TRBJ2-2, the V gene TRBV3-1; D remains unclear. CDR1 is LGHDT, CDR2 YNNKEL, per germline (reference sequence). The CDR3 totals 16 residues. V lost 3 bases and J lost 0, with 11 bases in between. The CDR3 reads CASSQSQRANTGELFF. Here the CDR3 DNA reads TGTGCCAGCAGCCAGTCACAGCGTGCGAACACCGGGGAGCTGTTTTTT.

This clonotype has a count of ten or more. J is TRBJ2-2 and V is TRBV9, with D perhaps TRBD2 (6 bases). Trimming removed 0 bases at V and 1 base at J, with 13 bases between. CDR3 size: 17 residues. CDR1 and CDR2 (germline): SGDLS, YYNGEE. The CDR3 reads CASSVAPGLQNTGELFF. The CDR3 DNA is TGTGCCAGCAGCGTAGCTCCTGGACTACAGAACACCGGGGAGCTGTTTTTT. The full variable domain, with the rest looked up from reference TRBV9 and TRBJ2-2, is DSGVTQTPKHLITATGQRVTLRCSPRSGDLSVYWYQQSLDQGLQFLIQYYNGEERAKGNILERFSAQQFPDLHSELNLSSLELGDSALYFCASSVAPGLQNTGELFFGEGSRLTVL.

This sequence joins TRBV6-2 or TRBV6-3 and TRBJ2-3; either TRBD1 or TRBD2 may fit D (5 bases each). Trimming removed 10 bases at V and 2 bases at J, with 16 bases between. Germline lookup yields CDR1 MNHEY and CDR2 SVGEGT. CDR3 size: 14 residues. The CDR3 bases are TGTGCCATCGGGGACGTTACCTCCACAGATACGCAGTATTTT. Translation gives CAIGDVTSTDTQYF.

This clonotype was seen at least ten times. The CDR3 reads CASSLNDYNEQFF. CDR3 nucleotide sequence: TGTGCCAGCAGCTTAAACGATTACAATGAGCAGTTCTTC. V and J are TRBV7-2 and TRBJ2-1, with D unclear. The CDR3 consists of 13 residues. The V end lost 2 bases, the J end lost 4 bases, and 6 bases lay between the germline ends. Germline lookup yields CDR1 SGHTA and CDR2 FQGNSA.

Ten or more counts support this clonotype. The gene calls are TRBV6-1 and TRBJ2-7; the D is unclear. This CDR3 contains 15 residues. V was shortened by 4 bases and J by 0 bases, with 13 bases between the two germline ends. The germline V gene has CDR1 MNHNS and CDR2 SASEGT. Written as DNA, the CDR3 is TGTGCCAGCAGTGTCGGCCCCGCCCTCTCCTACGAGCAGTACTTC. It specifies CASSVGPALSYEQYF.

This clonotype was picked up many times. The chain carries TRBV11-3 and TRBJ1-1; D unresolved. Germline CDR1 and CDR2: SGHNT and YENEEA. V was shortened by 1 base and J by 5 bases, with 8 bases between the two germline ends. The CDR3 has 13 amino acids. The CDR3 reads CASSLAVGTEAFF. CDR3 nucleotides: TGTGCCAGCAGCTTAGCGGTCGGGACTGAAGCTTTCTTT.

There are a few counts of this clonotype. One junction end does not reproduce the germline sequence, and a read error may be involved. The chain is built from TRBV12-3 or TRBV12-4 and TRBJ2-7; tentatively, D is TRBD1 (5 bases). The CDR3 is made up of 13 amino acids. CDR3 nucleotide sequence: TGTGCCAGCAGTTTGTCACAGGTCTACGGGCAGTACTTC. Its translation: CASSLSQVYGQYF.

Ten or more counts support this clonotype. The chain employs TRBV27 and TRBJ2-7; maybe TRBD2 (6 bases). Germline assignment: CDR1 MNHEY and CDR2 SMNVEV (reference sequence). The CDR3 loop spans 15 amino acids. The V end was cut by 5 bases, the J end by 2 bases, with 16 bases between. This CDR3 is CASSRPGLTTYEQYF. The CDR3 DNA sequence: TGTGCCAGCAGTCGACCGGGACTGACGACCTACGAGCAGTACTTC.

This clonotype occurred many times. The chain uses TRBV5-6 and TRBJ1-6, with no clear D. V lost 0 bases, J lost 0 bases, and 7 bases lay in between. Germline values: CDR1 SGHDT, CDR2 YYEEEE. The CDR3 loop spans 16 amino acids. As DNA, the CDR3 is TGTGCCAGCAGCTTGGAAGGGAGCTCCTATAATTCACCCCTCCACTTT. Protein product: CASSLEGSSYNSPLHF.